The 12 T cell receptor beta chains below all came from one sample that was sequenced in a study of glioma-infiltrating T cells. The iRepertoire nested amplicon-rescue multiplex PCR amplified TCR alpha and beta CDR3s from RNA. In TCRdb, the multiplex PCR reads were re-called with MiXCR into one record per CDR3 protein. The repertoire holds approximately 40,000 distinct CDR3 sequences, with about a fifth as singletons. Specimen: glioma tissue, nonneoplastic brain tissue, or PBMCs (not recorded which). These receptors all come from a human donor with low-grade glioma or glioblastoma, undergoing nonglioma brain surgery, or in good health (not recorded which).

Ten or more counts support this clonotype. This rearrangement joins TRBV4-1 to TRBJ1-1; D remains ambiguous. CDR1 and CDR2 from the germline V gene are MGHRA and YSYEKL. Between the trimmed V and J ends, which lost 4 bases and 4 bases, there was a span of 16 bases. The CDR3 runs to 15 residues. CDR3 region: CASSPPWTESTEAFF. CDR3 nucleotides: TGCGCCAGCAGCCCTCCTTGGACGGAGAGCACTGAAGCTTTCTTT.

The chain uses TRBV20-1 and TRBJ2-7; 11 nucleotides agree with TRBD2. This CDR3 region has 15 residues. Per the germline V gene, CDR1 is DFQATT and CDR2 is SNEGSKA (reference sequence). The trim removed 0 bases at V and 6 bases at J, leaving 7 bases unmatched. The CDR3 coding sequence is TGCAGTGCTAGAGAGCCGGGACTAGCGGAGGGCGAGCAGTACTTC. Translation gives CSAREPGLAEGEQYF.

This clonotype was counted at least ten times. The chain couples TRBV24-1 to TRBJ2-2; D may be TRBD1 (6 bases). The germline V gene has CDR1 KGHDR and CDR2 SFDVKD. The CDR3 is made up of 15 amino acids. The germline V and J ends were trimmed by 6 bases and 3 bases, with 13 bases remaining between them. The DNA of the CDR3 is TGTGCCACCAGTAAGACAGGTTTCTACACCGGGGAGCTGTTTTTT. Amino acid sequence: CATSKTGFYTGELFF.

This clonotype appeared many times. This CDR3 is CASSVDHTDTQYF. The CDR3, as DNA: TGTGCCAGCAGCGTCGATCACACAGATACGCAGTATTTT. V usage is TRBV5-4 and J usage is TRBJ2-3; no firm D call. From germline, CDR1 is SGHNT and CDR2 YYREEE (reference sequence). The CDR3 is 13 amino acids. V dropped 4 bases and J dropped 2 bases, with 8 bases sitting between them.

In this sample, this clonotype turned up many times. This chain joins TRBV6-2 or TRBV6-3 and TRBJ2-6; D remains unclear. From germline, CDR1 is MNHEY and CDR2 SVGEGT. The CDR3 is 17 amino acids. V dropped 4 bases and J dropped 4 bases, with 17 bases sitting between them. The CDR3 loop reads CASSWSARSWGANVLTF. The DNA of the CDR3 is TGTGCCAGCAGTTGGTCAGCGAGGTCTTGGGGGGCCAACGTCCTGACTTTC.

At least ten counts were recorded for this clonotype. The J gene is TRBJ1-2, the V gene TRBV5-1, with D possibly matching TRBD1 (5 bases). This CDR3 comprises 12 residues. Germline CDR1 and CDR2: SGHRS and YFSETQ. V shed 2 bases and J shed 7 bases, with 9 bases lying between them. This CDR3 is CASSLAGFGYTF. The CDR3 DNA reads as TGCGCCAGCAGCTTAGCAGGGTTTGGCTACACCTTC.

Sample share makes this clonotype medium-sized. The rearrangement joins TRBV6-6 to TRBJ2-3; D tentatively fits TRBD1 or TRBD2 (5 bases each). From germline, CDR1 is MNHNY and CDR2 SVGAGI (reference sequence). This CDR3 has 15 amino acids. V lost 2 bases and J lost 8, with 17 bases in between. CDR3 loop: CASSYQGPGLGTQYF. Here the CDR3 DNA reads TGTGCCAGCAGTTACCAGGGCCCGGGGCTTGGTACGCAGTATTTT.

About this clonotype: This may arise from a read error, as a much more abundant clone is one base away. The rearrangement links TRBV7-2 to TRBJ2-7; D is possibly TRBD1 (6 bases). Looked up from germline, CDR1 is SGHTA and CDR2 is FQGNSA. This CDR3 has 13 residues. V lost 6 bases and J 2 bases, leaving 11 bases between the germline ends. The CDR3 protein is CASRQGQPYEQYF. CDR3 nucleotides: TGTGCCAGCAGGCAAGGACAGCCCTACGAGCAGTACTTC.

This clonotype appeared many times. The chain joins TRBV20-1 to TRBJ2-7; D is possibly TRBD2 (5 bases). V was shortened by 3 bases and J by 6 bases, with 15 bases between the two germline ends. CDR1 is DFQATT, CDR2 SNEGSKA, per germline (reference sequence). The CDR3 is made up of 13 amino acids. The CDR3: CSASPSGIGEQYF. CDR3 nucleotides: TGCAGTGCTAGTCCCTCCGGGATAGGCGAGCAGTACTTC.

The table lists this clonotype with many counts. The chain combines TRBV20-1 with TRBJ2-7; a possible D gene is TRBD1 (6 bases). CDR1 and CDR2 (germline): DFQATT, SNEGSKA (reference sequence). CDR3 length equals 17 residues. Trimming cost V 5 bases and J 2 bases, with 25 bases left between them. CDR3 sequence: CSASLFSHRDNPYEQYF. The CDR3, as DNA: TGCAGTGCTTCTCTGTTTTCTCACCGGGACAACCCCTACGAGCAGTACTTC.

This clonotype was found many times. CDR3 coding DNA: TGCGCCAGCGGATGGGGCGAGCAGTACTTC. Translating it yields CASGWGEQYF. The chain carries TRBV10-2 and TRBJ2-7, with D unclear. CDR1 and CDR2 from the germline V gene are WSHSY and SAAADI. The CDR3 sequence is 10 residues long. The V end lost 8 bases, the J end lost 6 bases, and 8 bases lay between the germline ends.

There are many counts of this clonotype. The V call is TRBV20-1, the J call TRBJ2-1; D unclear. The CDR3 spans 16 residues. CDR1 is DFQATT and CDR2 is SNEGSKA in the germline V gene (reference sequence). V was pared by 3 bases and J by 0 bases, with 15 bases between. The CDR3 sequence: CSASASQYSSYNEQFF. The CDR3 region has the DNA TGCAGTGCTAGCGCTTCCCAGTACAGCTCCTACAATGAGCAGTTCTTC.